The 27 T cell receptor beta chains below come from one sample, sequenced in a study of blood T cell repertoires in COVID-19. The data were produced by immunoSEQ multiplex PCR, yet TCRdb's version contains in-frame clones alone and is incomplete. The table lists roughly 300,000 clones, roughly 90% of them singletons. The sequenced sample was PBMCs or T cells enriched from blood (not recorded which). Receptors originate from a woman aged 25 to 39 who had recovered from COVID-19.

The J gene is TRBJ1-2, the V gene TRBV15; no reliable D call. The CDR3 runs to 14 residues. Germline CDR1 is LNHNV and CDR2 is YYDKDF (reference sequence). The germline V and J ends were trimmed by 0 bases and 0 bases, with 5 bases remaining between them. CDR3 nucleotide sequence: TGTGCCACCAGCAGAGACACAGCTAACTATGGCTACACCTTC. Translated, it gives CATSRDTANYGYTF. Together with reference TRBV15 and TRBJ1-2, the CDR3 gives the full variable domain: DAMVIQNPRYQVTQFGKPVTLSCSQTLNHNVMYWYQQKSSQAPKLLFHYYDKDFNNEADTPDNFQSRRPNTSFCFLDIRSPGLGDTAMYLCATSRDTANYGYTFGSGTRLTVV.

This sequence joins TRBV5-1 and TRBJ2-2; D not certain. V was cut by 0 bases and J by 3 bases, with 9 bases left in between. The CDR3 runs 15 residues. CDR1 is SGHRS, CDR2 YFSETQ, per germline. The DNA for the CDR3 is TGCGCCAGCAGCTTGGAGTCCCGGTACACCGGGGAGCTGTTTTTT. Residues: CASSLESRYTGELFF.

The CDR3 DNA reads as TGTGCCAGCTCAACCCGGACAGTCGAGCAGTACTTC. Residues: CASSTRTVEQYF. The chain combines TRBV18 with TRBJ2-7; weak D call: TRBD1 (6 bases). Trimming stripped 5 bases from V and 6 bases from J, with 11 bases between. The CDR3 is 12 residues long. Per germline, CDR1 KGHSH and CDR2 LQKENI.

This clone was picked up one time. As DNA, the CDR3 is TGCGCCAGCAGCTTAGGGACACTCGGCAAGATTTACAATGAGCAGTTCTTC. The encoded protein is CASSLGTLGKIYNEQFF. This chain uses TRBV5-1 with TRBJ2-1, with TRBD1 as a possible D gene (6 bases). CDR3 length: 17 amino acids. CDR1 and CDR2 (germline): SGHRS, YFSETQ. V was pared by 2 bases and J by 4 bases, with 19 bases between.

V usage is TRBV28 and J usage is TRBJ1-5; 7 bases are shared with TRBD1. J was trimmed by 6 bases and V by 3 bases; bases with no gene match: 8. The CDR3 covers 15 residues. Germline V CDR1 and CDR2: MDHEN, SYDVKM. The CDR3 protein is CASSFFSRGPQPQHF. In nucleotides, the CDR3 is TGTGCCAGCAGTTTTTTTTCTAGGGGGCCTCAGCCCCAGCATTTT.

This clone has just a few counts. The V call is TRBV2, the J call TRBJ1-5; no firm D call. From germline, CDR1 is SNHLY and CDR2 FYNNEI. Between the trimmed V and J ends, which lost 6 bases and 5 bases, there was a span of 8 bases. The length of the CDR3 is 12 residues. CDR3 amino acids: CASSLGYQPQHF. The CDR3 DNA follows: TGTGCCAGCAGCCTAGGCTATCAGCCCCAGCATTTT. The entire variable domain, with the rest obtained from reference TRBV2 and TRBJ1-5, is as follows: EPEVTQTPSHQVTQMGQEVILRCVPISNHLYFYWYRQILGQKVEFLVSFYNNEISEKSEIFDDQFSVERPDGSNFTLKIRSTKLEDSAMYFCASSLGYQPQHFGDGTRLSIL.

The CDR3 reads CASSLAGGYGYTF. CDR3 nucleotides: TGTGCCAGCAGCTTAGCAGGGGGCTATGGCTACACCTTC. The chain employs TRBV7-9 and TRBJ1-2; D perhaps matches TRBD1 (6 bases). There are 13 residues in the CDR3. Germline loops: CDR1 SEHNR, CDR2 FQNEAQ (reference sequence). V lost 0 bases and J 4 bases, leaving 6 bases between the germline ends.

The count of this clone is one. The V call is TRBV24-1, the J call TRBJ2-5; possibly TRBD1 for D (6 bases). V was trimmed by 8 bases and J by 5 bases, leaving 8 bases between them. Germline V gene lookup returns CDR1 KGHDR and CDR2 SFDVKD. The CDR3 consists of 11 residues. The CDR3 protein is CATKRGETQYF. The CDR3 coding sequence is TGTGCCACCAAAAGGGGGGAGACCCAGTACTTC.

The V and J genes are TRBV28 and TRBJ2-7; TRBD1 matches at 7 bases. Germline CDR1 reads MDHEN; CDR2 reads SYDVKM. The length of the CDR3 is 16 residues. J gave up 6 bases and V 3 bases, and 14 bases lay outside the gene matches. Written as DNA, the CDR3 is TGTGCCAGCAGTTTGGCGGTGAGAGACAGGGTCCGCGAGCAGTACTTC. Its protein is CASSLAVRDRVREQYF.

The chain has TRBV6-5 and TRBJ1-2, with 7 bases identical to TRBD1. The CDR3 is made up of 13 amino acids. Germline lookup yields CDR1 MNHEY and CDR2 SVGAGI. V lost 10 bases, J lost 2 bases, and 7 bases stayed unmatched. The DNA of the CDR3 is TGTGCCACCGCGACAGGGATAAACTATGGCTACACCTTC. Residues: CATATGINYGYTF.

This chain links TRBV13 with TRBJ1-2, with TRBD1 as a possible D gene (6 bases). This CDR3 contains 14 residues. Trimming cost V 4 bases and J 6 bases, with 15 bases left between them. Germline CDR1 reads PRHDT; CDR2 reads FYEKMQ (reference sequence). CDR3 loop: CASSSTGLGHGYTF. DNA for the CDR3: TGTGCCAGCAGCTCTACAGGGTTGGGGCATGGCTACACCTTC.

The table lists this clone with a few counts. The V call is TRBV28, the J call TRBJ1-4; possible D gene TRBD1, 6 bases. CDR3 size: 14 residues. Germline-derived CDR1 and CDR2 are MDHEN and SYDVKM. V was pared by 5 bases and J by 5 bases, with 12 bases between. CDR3 sequence: CASSQDRSNEKLFF. The CDR3 DNA reads as TGTGCCAGCAGTCAGGACAGATCGAATGAAAAACTGTTTTTT.

This chain connects TRBV5-1 to TRBJ1-5; D remains ambiguous. In germline, CDR1 is SGHRS, CDR2 YFSETQ. V gave up 1 base and J gave up 3 bases, with 11 bases separating them. The CDR3 is 15 amino acids. DNA for the CDR3: TGCGCCAGCAGCTTGAGTCCCGGGGACAATCAGCCCCAGCATTTT. It is translated as CASSLSPGDNQPQHF. Looking up the rest from reference TRBV5-1 and TRBJ1-5 gives the full variable domain: KAGVTQTPRYLIKTRGQQVTLSCSPISGHRSVSWYQQTPGQGLQFLFEYFSETQRNKGNFPGRFSGRQFSNSRSEMNVSTLELGDSALYLCASSLSPGDNQPQHFGDGTRLSIL.

The J gene is TRBJ2-3, the V gene TRBV27, with D possibly TRBD2 on 7 matching bases. The V end was cut by 4 bases, the J end by 4 bases, with 21 bases between. This CDR3 is built from 17 residues. Germline V gene sequence: CDR1 MNHEY, CDR2 SMNVEV (reference sequence). The CDR3: CASSSHPGGPRADTQYF. The CDR3 DNA is TGTGCCAGCAGTTCCCACCCGGGGGGCCCGAGGGCAGATACGCAGTATTTT.

This chain connects TRBV6-5 to TRBJ1-1; the D gene is possibly TRBD1 (6 bases). Trimming took off 7 bases at V and 1 base at J, with 16 bases between the two ends. This CDR3 has 15 amino acids. Germline lookup yields CDR1 MNHEY and CDR2 SVGAGI. The CDR3 is CASTPGGRWNTEAFF. CDR3 in DNA: TGTGCCAGCACCCCCGGGGGGCGTTGGAACACTGAAGCTTTCTTT.

The gene calls are TRBV9 and TRBJ1-2; D is ambiguous. The V gene lost 0 bases and the J gene lost 3 bases, with 9 bases spanning the gap. CDR1 and CDR2 (germline): SGDLS, YYNGEE. The CDR3 totals 14 residues. DNA of the CDR3: TGTGCCAGCAGCGTAGATCCCGGGGACTATGGCTACACCTTC. Translation gives CASSVDPGDYGYTF.

This sequence joins TRBV24-1 and TRBJ1-2, with no clear D. V lost 3 bases to trimming and J lost 6 bases, with 10 bases between them. There are 13 residues in the CDR3. The V gene's germline CDR1 is KGHDR and CDR2 SFDVKD. The CDR3 sequence: CATSDARGNGYTF. The CDR3, as DNA: TGTGCCACCAGTGATGCACGGGGAAATGGCTACACCTTC.

V is TRBV5-8 and J is TRBJ1-1, with a tentative D call TRBD1 (6 bases). The CDR3 length is 16 residues. Deletions cut 3 bases from V and 2 bases from J, with 17 bases between. The germline V gene has CDR1 SGHTS and CDR2 YDEGEE. As DNA, the CDR3 is TGTGCCAGCAGCTCAAGAGCGGGACACCATAACACTGAAGCTTTCTTT. Its protein product is CASSSRAGHHNTEAFF.

This chain links TRBV24-1 with TRBJ2-3, with 8 bases identical to TRBD1. The germline CDR1 and CDR2 sequences are KGHDR and SFDVKD. V trimming: 5 bases; J trimming: 4 bases; junction bases outside the gene matches: 10. The CDR3 is made up of 16 amino acids. The CDR3 DNA reads as TGTGCCACCAGTGCTGTGGACAGGGCAGTAGCAGATACGCAGTATTTT. Its translation is CATSAVDRAVADTQYF.

The J gene is TRBJ2-2, the V gene TRBV27; 10 positions match TRBD1. CDR1 MNHEY and CDR2 SMNVEV come from the germline V gene (reference sequence). This CDR3 contains 18 residues. Trimming took 5 bases from V and 2 from J; bases not matched to a gene: 11. This chain's CDR3 is CASSTSGTGDLNTGELFF. In nucleotides, the CDR3 is TGTGCCAGCAGTACCTCCGGGACAGGGGACTTAAACACCGGGGAGCTGTTTTTT.

The chain uses TRBV2 and TRBJ2-7; tentatively, D is TRBD2 (5 bases). This CDR3 comprises 14 residues. The germline gives CDR1 SNHLY, CDR2 FYNNEI. The ends were cut back, 7 bases at V and 2 bases at J, with 15 bases in the middle. The CDR3 spells CASNPQRLTYEQYF. The CDR3 coding sequence is TGTGCCAGCAATCCGCAGCGGTTGACCTACGAGCAGTACTTC.

This chain uses TRBV19 with TRBJ1-6; 8 bases agree with TRBD1. The CDR3 consists of 15 residues. After removal of 3 bases from V and 8 bases from J, the junction contained 6 bases not matched to a gene. Germline V gives CDR1 LNHDA, CDR2 SQIVND (reference sequence). The CDR3 reads CASSMMGTGYSPLHF. In DNA, the CDR3 is TGTGCCAGTAGTATGATGGGGACAGGATATTCACCCCTCCACTTT.

The chain joins TRBV7-6 to TRBJ2-1, with 10 nucleotides matching TRBD2. The J segment lost 10 bases and the V segment lost 1 base, leaving 13 bases of the junction unmatched. Germline V CDR1 and CDR2: SGHVS, FNYEAQ. This CDR3 has 17 residues. CDR3 nucleotide sequence: TGTGCCAGCAGCTTAGGAGTGGTAGCGGGGGGCTCCGGAGAGCAGTTCTTC. As protein: CASSLGVVAGGSGEQFF.

This sequence joins TRBV5-1 and TRBJ2-3; D possibly corresponds to TRBD1 (6 bases). The germline V gene encodes CDR1 SGHRS and CDR2 YFSETQ. This CDR3 has 15 amino acids. V lost 4 bases and J lost 0, with 12 bases in between. CDR3 region: CASSQLGQSTDTQYF. The CDR3 nucleotides read TGCGCCAGCAGCCAACTTGGACAGAGCACAGATACGCAGTATTTT.

The chain combines TRBV25-1 with TRBJ1-2, with D hard to call. Trimming pared 7 bases from V and 2 bases from J, leaving 8 bases between. The germline V gene encodes CDR1 MGHDK and CDR2 SYGVNS. This CDR3 contains 12 residues. CDR3 protein: CASNGVNYGYTF. The DNA of the CDR3 is TGTGCCAGCAACGGTGTGAACTATGGCTACACCTTC.

CDR3: CASSSLGGALETQYF. The CDR3 coding sequence is TGTGCCAGCAGTTCTTTGGGGGGGGCCCTAGAGACCCAGTACTTC. J is TRBJ2-5 and V is TRBV6-5; D perhaps matches TRBD2 (7 bases). Germline V gene lookup returns CDR1 MNHEY and CDR2 SVGAGI. The CDR3 extends over 15 amino acids. Trimming cost V 4 bases and J 4 bases, with 16 bases left between them.

V and J are TRBV7-9 and TRBJ2-1; the match to TRBD1 covers 9 bases. V lost 6 bases to trimming and J lost 15 bases; unmatched junction nucleotides: 15. CDR3 size: 14 residues. The germline CDR1 and CDR2 sequences are SEHNR and FQNEAQ (reference sequence). CDR3: CASSSPPSTGGSFF. For the CDR3, the DNA is TGTGCCAGCAGTTCTCCCCCCTCGACAGGGGGTTCGTTCTTC.